These 18 T cell receptor beta chains were all obtained from the same sample, sequenced in a study of T cell responses to AZD1222 COVID-19 vaccine. TCRdb keeps only in-frame clones here, not all; method: immunoSEQ multiplex PCR. The data contain over 90,000 clones, 90% of them singletons. This specimen was peripheral blood, taken on day 0 of AZD1222 vaccination. The receptors stem from an adult in good health.

This clone was seen only a few times. The chain joins TRBV7-8 to TRBJ2-3, with D tentatively TRBD2 (5 bases). The germline V gene has CDR1 SGHVS and CDR2 FQNEAQ. The CDR3 has 13 amino acids. With 5 bases removed from V and 5 bases from J, the gap between germline ends came to 11 bases. In nucleotides, the CDR3 is TGTGCCAGCAGCATGGACTTCCGAGATACGCAGTATTTT. This codes for CASSMDFRDTQYF.

The V gene is TRBV10-2, the J gene TRBJ1-5, with D hard to call. The CDR3 length is 14 residues. V lost 6 bases and J lost 3, with 12 bases in between. Germline-derived CDR1 and CDR2 are WSHSY and SAAADI. In DNA form, the CDR3 reads TGCGCCAGCAGCGCCACAGAACTCAATCAGCCCCAGCATTTT. Protein: CASSATELNQPQHF.

A few counts support this clone. The J gene is TRBJ1-4, the V gene TRBV28; D ambiguous. CDR3 length: 13 amino acids. Germline loops: CDR1 MDHEN, CDR2 SYDVKM. Trimming pared 3 bases from V and 12 bases from J, leaving 14 bases between. CDR3 amino acids: CASSLTMATELFF. The CDR3 DNA sequence: TGTGCCAGCAGTTTGACCATGGCAACAGAACTGTTTTTT.

The chain combines TRBV27 with TRBJ1-4; the D is unclear. This CDR3 has 14 amino acids. Trimming left V 1 base short and J 4 bases short, with 7 bases between. Germline lookup yields CDR1 MNHEY and CDR2 SMNVEV (reference sequence). The CDR3 spells CASSLYVGNEKLFF. The CDR3 DNA is TGTGCCAGCAGTTTATATGTGGGTAATGAAAAACTGTTTTTT.

J is TRBJ1-2 and V is TRBV4-1; the D is unclear. V was clipped by 7 bases and J by 1 base, with 16 bases between them. The CDR3 has 15 residues. In germline, CDR1 is MGHRA, CDR2 YSYEKL. The CDR3 DNA sequence: TGCGCCAGCACCATATCCCGGGGAGTTAACTATGGCTACACCTTC. Translated, it gives CASTISRGVNYGYTF.

In its sample, this clone was seen a few times. This chain connects TRBV2 to TRBJ1-1, with 8 bases identical to TRBD1. Germline lookup yields CDR1 SNHLY and CDR2 FYNNEI. Trimming removed 7 bases from V and 6 bases from J; junction bases left unmatched: 7. This CDR3 is 13 amino acids long. The CDR3 reads CASNFRTGSEAFF. DNA of the CDR3: TGTGCCAGCAACTTTAGGACAGGGTCTGAAGCTTTCTTT.

The J gene is TRBJ1-5, the V gene TRBV15; maybe TRBD1 (5 bases). Germline CDR1 LNHNV, CDR2 YYDKDF (reference sequence). This CDR3 has 13 residues. Trimming removed 8 bases from V and 4 bases from J, with 12 bases in between. For the CDR3, the DNA is TGTGCCACCGGTGGGGCTGTAAATCAGCCCCAGCATTTT. This gives the protein CATGGAVNQPQHF.

This clone was observed a single time. This chain uses TRBV15 with TRBJ1-1; the D is unclear. Trimming cost V 0 bases and J 8 bases, with 7 bases left between them. CDR3 length: 12 amino acids. Germline lookup yields CDR1 LNHNV and CDR2 YYDKDF (reference sequence). CDR3 sequence: CATSRDQQEAFF. The DNA of the CDR3 is TGTGCCACCAGCAGAGATCAACAGGAAGCTTTCTTT.

V gene TRBV12-3 or TRBV12-4 combines with J gene TRBJ1-5; D is uncertain. The CDR3 is 13 amino acids. V was cut by 4 bases and J by 9 bases, with 13 bases left in between. The CDR3, as DNA: TGTGCCAGCAGTTCCGACCTCGGGAGGCCCCAGCATTTT. It translates to CASSSDLGRPQHF.

The chain employs TRBV6-5 and TRBJ1-5; D remains ambiguous. The CDR3 sequence is 13 residues long. Germline CDR1 and CDR2: MNHEY and SVGAGI. Deletions cut 0 bases from V and 6 bases from J, with 6 bases between. The CDR3 DNA is TGTGCCAGCAGTTACTCGTGGGGTCAGCCCCAGCATTTT. Residues: CASSYSWGQPQHF.

CDR3 region: CASSLGTTGGASFSEKLFF. The CDR3 DNA reads TGTGCCAGCAGCTTAGGCACAACGGGGGGCGCAAGTTTTAGTGAAAAACTGTTTTTT. The gene calls are TRBV7-2 and TRBJ1-4; D is possibly TRBD1 (6 bases). Trimming removed 1 base at V and 7 bases at J, with 25 bases between. The CDR3 runs to 19 residues. Germline V lookup: CDR1 SGHTA, CDR2 FQGNSA.

The chain employs TRBV27 and TRBJ2-3, with TRBD1 matching over 7 bases. V dropped 5 bases and J dropped 6; count of bases not matched to a gene: 5. The CDR3 spans 13 residues. The germline V gene encodes CDR1 MNHEY and CDR2 SMNVEV (reference sequence). In DNA, the CDR3 is TGTGCCAGCAGTAACAGGGGTAGCGATACGCAGTATTTT. This translates into CASSNRGSDTQYF.

The CDR3 nucleotides read TGCGCCAGCAGTGAGTGGCGGGGGGGCCTTGATACGCAGTATTTT. Its protein product is CASSEWRGGLDTQYF. The chain has TRBV10-1 and TRBJ2-3; TRBD2 matches at 9 bases. J lost 6 bases, V lost 1 base, and 5 bases had no gene match. Looked up from germline, CDR1 is WNHNN and CDR2 is SYGVQD (reference sequence). This CDR3 has 15 residues.

V and J are TRBV28 and TRBJ1-5; maybe TRBD1 (5 bases). V was clipped by 3 bases and J by 6 bases, with 15 bases between them. The CDR3 totals 15 residues. Germline lookup yields CDR1 MDHEN and CDR2 SYDVKM. CDR3 in DNA: TGTGCCAGCAGTTTGTCAGGGAAGGTGAGTCAGCCCCAGCATTTT. It yields the protein CASSLSGKVSQPQHF.

V and J are TRBV11-3 and TRBJ2-3, with D tentatively TRBD2 (5 bases). Germline values: CDR1 SGHNT, CDR2 YENEEA. Trimming removed 5 bases at V and 6 bases at J, with 12 bases between. The CDR3 has 13 amino acids. The DNA of the CDR3 is TGTGCCAGCAGCCCCGGACTCCTCGATACGCAGTATTTT. It codes for CASSPGLLDTQYF.

This clone has a single count. This chain uses TRBV6-6 with TRBJ2-1; 8 positions agree with TRBD2. V lost 6 bases and J lost 9; bases outside the gene matches: 10. CDR3 size: 14 residues. In germline, CDR1 is MNHNY, CDR2 SVGAGI (reference sequence). Here the CDR3 reads CASSLREGTTEQFF. CDR3 bases: TGTGCCAGCAGCCTCCGGGAGGGGACGACTGAGCAGTTCTTC.

This clone was seen once. The chain has TRBV28 and TRBJ2-3; the D gene is possibly TRBD2 (5 bases). CDR1 and CDR2 from the germline V gene are MDHEN and SYDVKM. Trimming took off 3 bases at V and 3 bases at J, with 7 bases between the two ends. The CDR3 totals 13 residues. Written as DNA, the CDR3 is TGTGCCAGCAGTTTTCGGGGTACAGATACGCAGTATTTT. Translation: CASSFRGTDTQYF.

This chain links TRBV5-6 with TRBJ1-2, with D perhaps matching TRBD1 (5 bases). Trimming removed 1 base at V and 3 bases at J, with 16 bases between. The CDR3 is 16 residues long. Germline CDR1 and CDR2: SGHDT and YYEEEE. For the CDR3, the DNA is TGTGCCAGCAGCTTGAGGGTGGGGGGACCCGACTATGGCTACACCTTC. It translates to CASSLRVGGPDYGYTF.